This TCR beta chain comes out of a study of blood T cell repertoires in COVID-19. Looking at the study overall: The United States, Italy and Spain provided the acute and convalescent COVID-19 samples. Sources were T cells, B-cell-depleted T cells, or PBMCs; the material itself was cDNA or gDNA.

The CDR3 runs 14 residues. V lost 8 bases, J lost 4 bases, and 10 bases stayed unmatched. The V gene's germline CDR1 is MNHNY and CDR2 SVGAGI (reference sequence). The assay was immunoSEQ multiplex PCR, and TCRdb's table has in-frame clones only and misses some. The sample lists approximately 290,000 clones, 80% to 90% seen once, with about 0.8% in the top ten. This clone has just a few counts. This clonotype was sampled from a man aged 25-45 years with acute or convalescent COVID-19. Sequencing was carried out using peripheral blood. The chain has TRBV6-6 and TRBJ1-2; 7 positions match TRBD1. CDR3 sequence (DNA): TGTGCCAGCGACAAACCGGGACAGAGCTATGGCTACACCTTC. The encoded protein is CASDKPGQSYGYTF.